Listed below are T cell receptor beta chains from one sample, sequenced in a study of T-cell memory formation after mild COVID-19. TCRdb itself ran the 5' RACE reads through MiXCR, one entry per CDR3 protein. Counted here are about 440,000 distinct CDR3 sequences, roughly 20% occurring once; the ten biggest clones make up around 8%. Sequencing used PBMCs or a T cell subset sorted from them (not recorded which). Every receptor here comes from an adult woman who had mild COVID-19 (a few samples of this study predate the infection). Cell type and time point are not known. Both conserved end residues are part of each CDR3. The D gene is left open where the match is weak. Not every row has a clone size; where given, it reads once, few, many or a size class.

d_gene,abundance,v_gene,j_gene,CDR3nt,CDR3aa
TRBD2,NA,TRBV6-5,TRBJ2-2,TGTGCCAGCAGTGGACTAGCGCCCGGGGAGCTGTTTTTT,CASSGLAPGELFF
NA,NA,TRBV4-1,TRBJ2-2,TGCGCCAGCAGCTTAGGCAGGGGCAGCACGAACACCGGGGAGCTGTTTTTT,CASSLGRGSTNTGELFF
NA,many,TRBV20-1,TRBJ2-1,TGCAGTGCTAACAAAGGGAGAAATGAGCAGTTCTTC,CSANKGRNEQFF
NA,few,TRBV6-1,TRBJ1-5,TGTGCCAGCAGGCAAATTGGTCAGCCCCAGCATTTT,CASRQIGQPQHF
NA,few,TRBV4-1,TRBJ2-1,TGCGCCAGCAGCCAAGAACCGTTCACTAACAATGAGCAGTTCTTC,CASSQEPFTNNEQFF
NA,NA,TRBV4-1,TRBJ2-5,TGCGCCAGCAGCCACTTGGGGCGGTGGGAGACCCAGTACTTC,CASSHLGRWETQYF
TRBD2,few,TRBV7-2,TRBJ2-5,TGTGCCAGCAGCTTAACCCCCTCACTAGCGGGGGGTCGAAATGCCCAAGAGACCCAGTACTTC,CASSLTPSLAGGRNAQETQYF
NA,few,TRBV6-5,TRBJ2-2,TGTGCCAGCAGTTACCTATCCTCGAACACCGGGGAGCTGTTTTTT,CASSYLSSNTGELFF
TRBD1,NA,TRBV24-1,TRBJ2-7,TGTGCCACCAGTGGCTGGGGACAGGGGGCTGGCTACGAGCAGTACTTC,CATSGWGQGAGYEQYF
TRBD1,once,TRBV2,TRBJ2-7,TGTGCCAGCAGTGGCCGGGACAGGGTTTTGGTCTACGAGCAGTACTTC,CASSGRDRVLVYEQYF
NA,NA,TRBV2,TRBJ2-7,TGTGCCAGCAATGAGTGGGGGCTTGGTTCCTACGAGCAGTACTTC,CASNEWGLGSYEQYF
NA,few,TRBV6-6,TRBJ2-5,TGTGCCAGCAGTTACACAAGTCGGGAGACCCAGTACTTC,CASSYTSRETQYF
NA,NA,TRBV12-3/TRBV12-4,TRBJ1-1,TGTGCCAGCAGAGATACCGGGACGGACCTTAGAGCTTTCTTT,CASRDTGTDLRAFF
NA,few,TRBV7-6,TRBJ2-7,TGTGCCAGCAGCTTGGAGGGTCCGGGCGAGCAGTACTTC,CASSLEGPGEQYF
NA,few,TRBV20-1,TRBJ1-5,TGCAGTGCTCGAAGACAGGACCAGCCCCAGCATTTT,CSARRQDQPQHF
TRBD2,few,TRBV20-1,TRBJ2-1,TGCAGTGCTAGAGTCCTAGCGGGAGCCAATGAGCAGTTCTTC,CSARVLAGANEQFF
NA,few,TRBV7-2,TRBJ2-3,TGTGCCAGCAGCTTACAGTGGACTCTGGGTACAGATACGCAGTATTTT,CASSLQWTLGTDTQYF
NA,few,TRBV7-8,TRBJ1-2,TGTGCCAGCAGCTACAAACTGGGGTCTAACTATGGCTACACCTTC,CASSYKLGSNYGYTF
NA,NA,TRBV5-8,TRBJ1-1,TGTGCCAGCAGCTTCTGGGGGAGATCCACTGAAGCTTTCTTT,CASSFWGRSTEAFF
NA,NA,TRBV7-3,TRBJ2-5,TGTGCCAGCAGTGGTCACGGGTTCGCCCAAGAGACCCAGTACTTC,CASSGHGFAQETQYF
NA,NA,TRBV14,TRBJ1-1,TGTGCCAGCAGCCTACAGGGAGGACTGCCGAACACTGAAGCTTTCTTT,CASSLQGGLPNTEAFF
NA,few,TRBV6-2/TRBV6-3,TRBJ2-5,TGTGCCAGCAGCTTACCCCCGGGACGTCAAGAGACCCAGTACTTC,CASSLPPGRQETQYF
NA,many,TRBV7-3,TRBJ2-1,TGTGCCAGCAGCTTAGGCGCTTACAATGAGCAGTTCTTC,CASSLGAYNEQFF
NA,NA,TRBV5-1,TRBJ1-1,TGCGCCGGCAGAACAGGGTTAGAGACTGAAGCTTTCTTT,CAGRTGLETEAFF
NA,few,TRBV24-1,TRBJ2-3,TGTGCCACCAGTGACCGAAAGACTACCGCGGCAGATACGCAGTATTTT,CATSDRKTTAADTQYF
NA,NA,TRBV18,TRBJ2-3,TGTGCCAGCTCATCAGCGGGTAGTGCTACAGATACGCAGTATTTT,CASSSAGSATDTQYF
NA,few,TRBV3-1,TRBJ2-1,TGTGCCAGCAGCCGGGGTCACCCCAATGAGCAGTTCTTC,CASSRGHPNEQFF
TRBD1,NA,TRBV7-9,TRBJ1-2,TGTGCCAGCAGCGACAGGGTATCGGCGGGTGGCTACACCTTC,CASSDRVSAGGYTF
TRBD2,few,TRBV12-3/TRBV12-4,TRBJ2-4,TGTGCCAGCAGTAGCGGGAGTTCGGCCAAAAACATTCAGTACTTC,CASSSGSSAKNIQYF
TRBD2,few,TRBV12-3/TRBV12-4,TRBJ2-3,TGTGCCAGCAGCCCCGGGGCGGGAGGGGTTACGCAGTATTTT,CASSPGAGGVTQYF
NA,few,TRBV30,TRBJ1-2,TGTGCCTGGGGACCGACGGGTGGGTATGGCTACACCTTC,CAWGPTGGYGYTF
NA,NA,TRBV5-1,TRBJ2-1,TGCGCCAGCAGCTTGGAAGAGATAACAAGGGAGCAGTTCTTC,CASSLEEITREQFF
NA,many,TRBV5-1,TRBJ1-1,TGCGCCAGCAGCTTGGCTACGCAACAGGTATCCACTGAAGCTTTCTTT,CASSLATQQVSTEAFF